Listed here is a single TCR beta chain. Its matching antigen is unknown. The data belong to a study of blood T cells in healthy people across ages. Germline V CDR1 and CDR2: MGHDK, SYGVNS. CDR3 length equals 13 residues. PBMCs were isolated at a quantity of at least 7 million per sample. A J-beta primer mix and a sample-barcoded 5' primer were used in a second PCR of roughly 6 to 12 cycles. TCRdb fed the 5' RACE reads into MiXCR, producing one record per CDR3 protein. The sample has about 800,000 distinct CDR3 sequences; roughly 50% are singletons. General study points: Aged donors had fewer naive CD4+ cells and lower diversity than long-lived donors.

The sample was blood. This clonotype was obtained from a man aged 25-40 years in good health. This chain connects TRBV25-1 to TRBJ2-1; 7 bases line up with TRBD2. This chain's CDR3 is CATHTSDKNEQFF. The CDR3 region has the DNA TGTGCGACCCATACTAGCGACAAAAATGAGCAGTTCTTC.